The source of this T cell receptor (beta chain) is a study of T cell repertoires in ileal Crohn's disease. The CDR3 has 17 amino acids. Germline V gene data show CDR1 as SGHVS and CDR2 as FQNEAQ. The V segment lost 5 bases and the J segment 0 bases; nucleotides outside the gene matches: 11. The time point was: proximal margin of the surgical specimen (macroscopically non-inflamed). Libraries were prepared by immunoSEQ multiplex PCR; TCRdb keeps only in-frame clonotypes and omits some of them. In the table there are approximately 6,800 clones, 70% to 75% of which are singletons. The specimen was ileal tissue. The clonotype originates from an adult with Crohn's disease. V gene TRBV7-8 combines with J gene TRBJ2-7; TRBD1 aligns across 9 bases. CDR3 DNA: TGTGCCAGCAGCCAGATCCGACCGGGACAGGGCTCCTACGAGCAGTACTTC. This gives the protein CASSQIRPGQGSYEQYF.